This T cell receptor (beta chain) comes out of a study of T cell clusters in autoimmune cytopenias (dated by TCRdb to about 2019). Some background on the complete study: A median TRB sequencing depth of 50,000 to 65,000 reads per sample was reached, and a median of 2,350 distinct TRB clonotypes per sample was obtained. In autoimmune cytopenia patients, peripheral blood TRB and IGH repertoires were sequenced during active disease and over treatment follow-up, together with healthy, CLL and autoimmune hepatitis controls. The goal of the study was to determine whether autoimmune cytopenia patients have a disease-specific immune repertoire signature that could serve as a blood-based biomarker. Study-wide findings and limitations: The T cell clusters were defined in silico only, and their functional role remained to be validated experimentally. Healthy donors had almost three times as many exclusive TRB clusters as active autoimmune hepatitis patients, a finding consistent with an autoimmunity-wide signature. In the comparison of secondary cytopenia with CLL, no cluster-lack signature showed up, apparently because the dominant lymphoma-associated repertoire masked the signature. The TRB repertoire shifts, including less even repertoires in secondary cytopenia and CLL, mostly reflected lymphoma bias and not autoimmunity. A lack of physiological T cell clusters in primary autoimmune cytopenia patients was suggested by GLIPH, as 51 clusters were found to be exclusive to healthy donors versus 17 exclusive to patients.

Concerning this clonotype itself: The specificity of this receptor is unknown.

Multiplex PCR with a touch-down protocol amplified TRB rearrangements, with the TRB-A and TRB-B primer pools combined in a single tube. Illumina adapters and sample indices were attached to the amplicons through two consecutive PCR reactions using Phusion HS II polymerase. The amplicons were purified from gel with the NucleoSpin Gel and PCR Clean-up kit, after which the amplicons were quantified by Qubit and checked for quality on an Agilent 2100 Bioanalyzer. Sequencing of the libraries was done on an Illumina MiSeq with paired-end, single-indexed, 600-cycle runs. In the original analysis: MiXCR version 2.1.12, together with the default MiXCR reference library, was used to align and assemble the TRB reads. Each unique CDR3 nucleotide sequence defined a clone, and only productive sequences with at least two reads were analysed. Alpha-parameterized diversity profiles (alpha 0 to 5), including the Shannon (alpha 1) and Simpson (alpha 2) indices, were computed with an R script to assess repertoire diversity. The tcR package was used to compute combinatorial TRB VJ usage, and cohorts were compared on this usage by principal component analysis with ade4. TCRbeta CDR3s were clustered with GLIPH on cohort pairs matched by age and read depth, and cluster frequencies were compared by Wilcoxon test. Following reprocessing of the reads by TCRdb, the data hold one row per CDR3 protein sequence and no DNA is available. Clone size and V and J calls follow TCRdb, not the original study. The sample table holds about 8,400 distinct CDR3 sequences. Clones ranked in the top ten supply roughly 22% of the sample.

Each sample's TRB amplification started from 250 ng of peripheral blood genomic DNA, which corresponds to tens of thousands of genome equivalents. Reading the germline V gene gives CDR1 MNHNS and CDR2 SASEGT. Including the terminal cysteine and phenylalanine, the CDR3 comprises 15 residues. No DNA was logged. The rearranged chain carries TRBV6-1 and TRBJ2-7; TCRdb designates TRBD2, a call that cannot be tested without DNA. The sequenced sample was peripheral blood. The source is a human donor with an autoimmune cytopenia or autoimmune hepatitis (not recorded which). CDR3 loop: CASSPRTSGLYEQYF.